This TCR beta chain was observed in a study of blood T cell repertoires in COVID-19. For the study at large: Some COVID-19 samples were acute and others convalescent; all came from the United States, Italy and Spain. Sources were T cells, B-cell-depleted T cells, or PBMCs; the material itself was cDNA or gDNA.

The CDR3 has 16 amino acids. The germline CDR1 and CDR2 sequences are KGHSH and LQKENI. The V gene lost 0 bases and the J gene lost 1 base, with 9 bases spanning the gap. Patients from Seattle were sampled longitudinally, starting during active infection. In the original processing: Reference gene primer amplification gave nucleated cell count estimates. The data were produced by immunoSEQ multiplex PCR, yet TCRdb's version contains in-frame clones alone and is incomplete. V and J calls and clone size come straight from that table; D and trimming were deduced from the DNA. Here the sample spans approximately 80,000 clones, approximately 85% being singletons.

The V call is TRBV18, the J call TRBJ2-2; weak D call: TRBD2 (6 bases). The TCR originated in a man aged 50 to 60 with COVID-19, enrolled during active disease. The sample was peripheral blood. The CDR3, as DNA: TGTGCCAGCTCACCACCGGAGGGCCTGAACACCGGGGAGCTGTTTTTT. The encoded protein is CASSPPEGLNTGELFF.